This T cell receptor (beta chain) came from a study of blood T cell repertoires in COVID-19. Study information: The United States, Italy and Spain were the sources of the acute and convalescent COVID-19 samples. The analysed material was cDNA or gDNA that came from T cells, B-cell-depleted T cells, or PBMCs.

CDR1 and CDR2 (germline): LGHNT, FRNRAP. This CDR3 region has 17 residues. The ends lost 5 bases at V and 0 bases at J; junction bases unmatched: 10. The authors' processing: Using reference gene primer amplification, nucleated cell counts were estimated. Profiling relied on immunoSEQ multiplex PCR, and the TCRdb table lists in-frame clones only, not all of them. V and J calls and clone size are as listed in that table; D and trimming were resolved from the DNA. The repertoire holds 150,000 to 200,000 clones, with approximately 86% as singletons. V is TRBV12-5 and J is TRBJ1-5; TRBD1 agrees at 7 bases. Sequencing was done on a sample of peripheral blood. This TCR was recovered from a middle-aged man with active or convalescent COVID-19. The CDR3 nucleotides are TGTGCTAGTGGTCTCACCGGGACAGAGCTTAGCAATCAGCCCCAGCATTTT. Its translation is CASGLTGTELSNQPQHF.